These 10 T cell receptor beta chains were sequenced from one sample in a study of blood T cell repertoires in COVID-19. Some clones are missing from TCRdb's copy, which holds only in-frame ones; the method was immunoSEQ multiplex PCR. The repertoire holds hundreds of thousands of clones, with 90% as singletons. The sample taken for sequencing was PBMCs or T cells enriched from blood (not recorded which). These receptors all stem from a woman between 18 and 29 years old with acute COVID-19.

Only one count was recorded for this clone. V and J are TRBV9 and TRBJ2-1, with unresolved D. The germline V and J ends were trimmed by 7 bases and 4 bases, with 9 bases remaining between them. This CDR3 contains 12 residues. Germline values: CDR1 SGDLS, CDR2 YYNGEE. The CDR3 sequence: CASAEAYNEQFF. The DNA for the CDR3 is TGTGCCAGCGCCGAGGCTTACAATGAGCAGTTCTTC. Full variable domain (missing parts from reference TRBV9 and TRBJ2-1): DSGVTQTPKHLITATGQRVTLRCSPRSGDLSVYWYQQSLDQGLQFLIQYYNGEERAKGNILERFSAQQFPDLHSELNLSSLELGDSALYFCASAEAYNEQFFGPGTRLTVL.

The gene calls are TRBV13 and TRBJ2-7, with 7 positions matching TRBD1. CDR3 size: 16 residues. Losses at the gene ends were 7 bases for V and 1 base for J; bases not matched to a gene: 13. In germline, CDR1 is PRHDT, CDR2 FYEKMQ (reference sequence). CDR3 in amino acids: CASTLRLGQLSYEQYF. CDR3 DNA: TGTGCCAGCACCCTACGTCTGGGACAGCTTTCCTACGAGCAGTACTTC.

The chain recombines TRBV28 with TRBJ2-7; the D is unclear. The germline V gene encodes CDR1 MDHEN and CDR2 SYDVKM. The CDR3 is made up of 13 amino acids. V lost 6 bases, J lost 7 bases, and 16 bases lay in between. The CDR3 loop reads CASRSRGVSEQYF. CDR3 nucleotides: TGTGCCAGCAGGAGCCGAGGAGTCTCGGAGCAGTACTTC.

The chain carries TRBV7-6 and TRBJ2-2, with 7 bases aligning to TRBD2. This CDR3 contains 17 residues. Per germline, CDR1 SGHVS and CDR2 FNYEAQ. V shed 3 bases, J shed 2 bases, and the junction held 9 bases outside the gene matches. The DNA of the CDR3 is TGTGCCAGCAGCTTCACCAGAGCGGGACCCAACACCGGGGAGCTGTTTTTT. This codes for CASSFTRAGPNTGELFF. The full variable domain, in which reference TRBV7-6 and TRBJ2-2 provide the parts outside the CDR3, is GAGVSQSPRYKVTKRGQDVALRCDPISGHVSLYWYRQALGQGPEFLTYFNYEAQQDKSGLPNDRFSAERPEGSISTLTIQRTEQRDSAMYRCASSFTRAGPNTGELFFGEGSRLTVL.

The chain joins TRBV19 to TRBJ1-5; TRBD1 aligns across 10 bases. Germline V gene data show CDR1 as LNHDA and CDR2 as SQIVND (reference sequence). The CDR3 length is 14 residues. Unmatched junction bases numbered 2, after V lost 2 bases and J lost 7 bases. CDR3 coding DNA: TGTGCCAGTAGTATAAGGGACAGGGGCCAGCCCCAGCATTTT. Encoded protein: CASSIRDRGQPQHF.

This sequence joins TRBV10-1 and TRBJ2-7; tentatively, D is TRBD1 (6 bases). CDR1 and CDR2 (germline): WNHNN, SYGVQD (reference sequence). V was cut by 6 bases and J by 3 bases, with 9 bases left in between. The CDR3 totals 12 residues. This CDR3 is CASRGDNYEQYF. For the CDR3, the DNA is TGCGCCAGCAGGGGGGACAACTACGAGCAGTACTTC.

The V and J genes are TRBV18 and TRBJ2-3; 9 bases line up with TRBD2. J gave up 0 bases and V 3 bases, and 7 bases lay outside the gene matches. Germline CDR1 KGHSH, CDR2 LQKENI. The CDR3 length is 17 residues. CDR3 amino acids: CASSPSGRPPSTDTQYF. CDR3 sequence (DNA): TGTGCCAGCTCACCGAGCGGGAGGCCTCCTAGCACAGATACGCAGTATTTT.

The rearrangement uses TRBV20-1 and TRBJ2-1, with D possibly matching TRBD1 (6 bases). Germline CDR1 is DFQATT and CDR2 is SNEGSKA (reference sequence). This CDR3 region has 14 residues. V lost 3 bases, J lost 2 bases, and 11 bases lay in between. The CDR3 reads CSASSGAPYNEQFF. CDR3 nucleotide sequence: TGCAGTGCTAGTTCAGGGGCACCCTACAATGAGCAGTTCTTC.

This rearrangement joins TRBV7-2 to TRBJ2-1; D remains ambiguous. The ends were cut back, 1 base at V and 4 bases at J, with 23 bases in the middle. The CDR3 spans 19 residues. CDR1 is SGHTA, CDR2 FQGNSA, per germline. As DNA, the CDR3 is TGTGCCAGCAGCTTAGGTTTCCCCCCCGGTGTCAATTGGTACAATGAGCAGTTCTTC. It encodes CASSLGFPPGVNWYNEQFF.

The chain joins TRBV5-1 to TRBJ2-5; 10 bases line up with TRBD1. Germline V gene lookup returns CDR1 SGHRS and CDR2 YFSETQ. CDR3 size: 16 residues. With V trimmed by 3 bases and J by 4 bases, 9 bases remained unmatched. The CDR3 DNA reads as TGCGCCAGCAGCTCGCGACAGGGGGCGGTGGGAGAGACCCAGTACTTC. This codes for CASSSRQGAVGETQYF.